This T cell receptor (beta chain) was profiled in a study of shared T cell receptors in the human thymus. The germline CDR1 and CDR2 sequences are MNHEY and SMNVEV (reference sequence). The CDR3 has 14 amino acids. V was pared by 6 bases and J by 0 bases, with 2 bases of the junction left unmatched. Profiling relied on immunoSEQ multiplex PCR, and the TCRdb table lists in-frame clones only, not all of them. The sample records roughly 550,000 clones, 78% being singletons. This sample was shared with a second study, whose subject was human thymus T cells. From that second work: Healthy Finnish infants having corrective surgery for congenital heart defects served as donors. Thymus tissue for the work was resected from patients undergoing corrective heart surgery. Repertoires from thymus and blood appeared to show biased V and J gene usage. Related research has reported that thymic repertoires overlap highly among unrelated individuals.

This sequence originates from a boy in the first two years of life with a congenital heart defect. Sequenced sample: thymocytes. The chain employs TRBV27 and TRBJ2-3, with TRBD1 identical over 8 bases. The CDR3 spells CASRRTGSTDTQYF. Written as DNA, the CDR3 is TGTGCCAGCAGGAGGACAGGGAGCACAGATACGCAGTATTTT.